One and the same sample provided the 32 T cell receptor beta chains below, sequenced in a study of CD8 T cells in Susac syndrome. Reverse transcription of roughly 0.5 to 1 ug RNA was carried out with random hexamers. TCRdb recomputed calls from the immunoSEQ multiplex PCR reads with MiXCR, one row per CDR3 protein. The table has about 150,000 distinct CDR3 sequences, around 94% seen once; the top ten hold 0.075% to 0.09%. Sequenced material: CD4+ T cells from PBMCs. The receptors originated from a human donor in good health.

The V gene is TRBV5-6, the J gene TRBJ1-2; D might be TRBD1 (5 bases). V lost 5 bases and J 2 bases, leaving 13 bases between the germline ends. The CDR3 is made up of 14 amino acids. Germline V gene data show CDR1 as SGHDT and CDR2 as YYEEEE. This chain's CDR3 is CASRLVDNNYGYTF. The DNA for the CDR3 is TGTGCCAGCAGGTTAGTGGACAACAACTATGGCTACACCTTC.

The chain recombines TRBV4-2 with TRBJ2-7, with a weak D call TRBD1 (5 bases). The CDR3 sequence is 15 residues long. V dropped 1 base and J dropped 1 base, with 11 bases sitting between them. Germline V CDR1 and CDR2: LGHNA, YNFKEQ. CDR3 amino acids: CASSQGQSSSYEQYF. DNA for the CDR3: TGTGCCAGCAGCCAAGGACAGTCATCTTCCTACGAGCAGTACTTC.

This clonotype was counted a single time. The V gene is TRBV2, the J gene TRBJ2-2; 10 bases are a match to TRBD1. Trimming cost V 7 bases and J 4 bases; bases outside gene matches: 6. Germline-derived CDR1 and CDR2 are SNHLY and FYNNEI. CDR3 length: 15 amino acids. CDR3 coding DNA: TGTGCCAGCAACCGGGGACAGGGGTTCACCGGGGAGCTGTTTTTT. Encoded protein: CASNRGQGFTGELFF.

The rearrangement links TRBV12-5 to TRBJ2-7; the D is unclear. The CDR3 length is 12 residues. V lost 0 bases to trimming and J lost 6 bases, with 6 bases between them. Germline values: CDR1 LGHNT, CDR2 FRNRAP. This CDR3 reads CASGLVVREQYF. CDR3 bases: TGTGCTAGTGGTTTGGTAGTACGCGAGCAGTACTTC.

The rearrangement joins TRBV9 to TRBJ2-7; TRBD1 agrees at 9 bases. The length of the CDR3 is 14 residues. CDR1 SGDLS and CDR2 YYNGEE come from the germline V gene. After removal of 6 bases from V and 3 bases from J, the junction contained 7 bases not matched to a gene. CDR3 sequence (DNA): TGTGCCAGCACCGCGGGGACAGGGTTCTACGAGCAGTACTTC. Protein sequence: CASTAGTGFYEQYF.

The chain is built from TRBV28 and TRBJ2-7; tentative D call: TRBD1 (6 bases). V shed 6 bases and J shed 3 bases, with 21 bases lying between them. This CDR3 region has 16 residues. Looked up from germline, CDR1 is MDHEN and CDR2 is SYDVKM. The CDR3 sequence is CASRMGGGSYFYEQYF. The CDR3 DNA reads TGTGCCAGCAGAATGGGTGGGGGCTCGTACTTCTACGAGCAGTACTTC.

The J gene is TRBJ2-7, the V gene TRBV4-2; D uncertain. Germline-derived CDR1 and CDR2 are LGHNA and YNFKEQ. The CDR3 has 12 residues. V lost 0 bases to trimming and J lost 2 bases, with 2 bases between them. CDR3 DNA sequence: TGTGCCAGCAGCCAAGATGCCTACGAGCAGTACTTC. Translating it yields CASSQDAYEQYF.

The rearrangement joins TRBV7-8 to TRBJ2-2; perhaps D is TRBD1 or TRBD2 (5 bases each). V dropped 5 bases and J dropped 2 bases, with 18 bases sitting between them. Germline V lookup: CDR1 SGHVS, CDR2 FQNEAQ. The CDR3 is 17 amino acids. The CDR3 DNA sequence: TGTGCCAGCAGCCCGGGGACCACCCAACAAAACACCGGGGAGCTGTTTTTT. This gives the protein CASSPGTTQQNTGELFF.

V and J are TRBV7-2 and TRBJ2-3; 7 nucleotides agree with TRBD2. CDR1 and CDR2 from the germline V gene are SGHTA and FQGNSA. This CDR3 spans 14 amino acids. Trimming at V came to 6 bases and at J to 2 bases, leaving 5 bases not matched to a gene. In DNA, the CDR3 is TGTGCCAGCAGTTCTAGCGGAATCACAGATACGCAGTATTTT. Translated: CASSSSGITDTQYF.

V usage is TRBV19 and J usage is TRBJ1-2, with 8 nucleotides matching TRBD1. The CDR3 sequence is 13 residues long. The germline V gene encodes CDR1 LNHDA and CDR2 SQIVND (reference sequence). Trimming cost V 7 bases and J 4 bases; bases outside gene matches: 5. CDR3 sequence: CASKPGGTYGYTF. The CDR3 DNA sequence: TGTGCCAGTAAGCCAGGGGGCACCTATGGCTACACCTTC.

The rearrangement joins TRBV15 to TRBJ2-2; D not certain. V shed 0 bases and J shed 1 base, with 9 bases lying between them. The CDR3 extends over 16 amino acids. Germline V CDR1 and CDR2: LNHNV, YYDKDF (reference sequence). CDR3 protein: CATSRDGARNTGELFF. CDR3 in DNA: TGTGCCACCAGCAGAGATGGAGCCAGGAACACCGGGGAGCTGTTTTTT.

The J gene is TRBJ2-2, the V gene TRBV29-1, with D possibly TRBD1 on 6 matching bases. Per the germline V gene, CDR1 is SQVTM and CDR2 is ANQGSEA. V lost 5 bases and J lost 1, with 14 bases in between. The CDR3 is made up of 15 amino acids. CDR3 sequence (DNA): TGCAGCGTTCGCCCTACAGGGTTGAACACCGGGGAGCTGTTTTTT. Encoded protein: CSVRPTGLNTGELFF.

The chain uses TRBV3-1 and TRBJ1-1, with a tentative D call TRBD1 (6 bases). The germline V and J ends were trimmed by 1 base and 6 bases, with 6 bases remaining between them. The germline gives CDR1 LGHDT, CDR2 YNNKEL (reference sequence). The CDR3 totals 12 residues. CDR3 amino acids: CASSQAGAEAFF. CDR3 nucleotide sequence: TGTGCCAGCAGCCAAGCAGGGGCTGAAGCTTTCTTT.

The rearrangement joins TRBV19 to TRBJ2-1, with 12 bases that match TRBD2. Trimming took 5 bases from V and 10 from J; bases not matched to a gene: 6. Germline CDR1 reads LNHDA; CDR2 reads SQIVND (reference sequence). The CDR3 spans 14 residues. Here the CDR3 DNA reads TGTGCCAGTAGTTCCGGGACTAGCGGGTTGGAGCAGTTCTTC. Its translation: CASSSGTSGLEQFF.

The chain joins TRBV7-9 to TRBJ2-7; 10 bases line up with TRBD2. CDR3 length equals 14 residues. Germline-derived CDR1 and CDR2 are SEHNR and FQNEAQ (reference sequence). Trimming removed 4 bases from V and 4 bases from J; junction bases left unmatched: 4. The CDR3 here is CASSSSGREYEQYF. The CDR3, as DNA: TGTGCCAGCAGCTCAAGCGGGAGGGAGTACGAGCAGTACTTC.

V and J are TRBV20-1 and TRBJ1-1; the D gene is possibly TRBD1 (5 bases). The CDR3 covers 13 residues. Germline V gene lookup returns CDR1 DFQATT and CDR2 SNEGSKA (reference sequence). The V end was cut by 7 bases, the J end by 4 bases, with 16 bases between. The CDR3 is CSVRRGARTEAFF. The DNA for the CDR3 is TGCAGTGTTAGGAGGGGCGCCCGCACTGAAGCTTTCTTT.

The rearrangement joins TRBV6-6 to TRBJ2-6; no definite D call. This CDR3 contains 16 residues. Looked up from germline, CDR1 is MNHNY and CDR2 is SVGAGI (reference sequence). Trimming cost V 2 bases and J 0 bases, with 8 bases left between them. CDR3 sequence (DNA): TGTGCCAGCAGTTACGCGCAGTTCTCTGGGGCCAACGTCCTGACTTTC. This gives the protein CASSYAQFSGANVLTF.

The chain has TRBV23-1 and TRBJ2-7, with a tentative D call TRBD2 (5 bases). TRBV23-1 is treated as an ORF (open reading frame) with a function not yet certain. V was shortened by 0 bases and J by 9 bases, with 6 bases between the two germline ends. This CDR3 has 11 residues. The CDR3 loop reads CASSQSGRQYF. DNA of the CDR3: TGCGCCAGCAGTCAATCAGGGAGGCAGTACTTC.

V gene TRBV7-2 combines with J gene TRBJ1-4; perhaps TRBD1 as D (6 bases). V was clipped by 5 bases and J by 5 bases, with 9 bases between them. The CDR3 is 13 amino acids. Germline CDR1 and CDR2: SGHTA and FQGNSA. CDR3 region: CASSRGQNEKLFF. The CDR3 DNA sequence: TGTGCCAGCAGCCGCGGACAGAATGAAAAACTGTTTTTT.

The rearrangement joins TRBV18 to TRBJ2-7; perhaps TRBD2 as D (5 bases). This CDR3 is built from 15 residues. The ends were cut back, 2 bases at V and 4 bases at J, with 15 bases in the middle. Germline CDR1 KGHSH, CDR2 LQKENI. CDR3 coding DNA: TGTGCCAGCTCACCAAACCCGGGATTTGATTACGAGCAGTACTTC. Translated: CASSPNPGFDYEQYF.

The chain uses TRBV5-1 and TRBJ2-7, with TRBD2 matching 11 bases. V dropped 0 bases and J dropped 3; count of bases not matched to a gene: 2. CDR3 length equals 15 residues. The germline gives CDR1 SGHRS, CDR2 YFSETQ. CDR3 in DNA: TGCGCCAGCAGCTTGGAACTAGCGGGGGTCTACGAGCAGTACTTC. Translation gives CASSLELAGVYEQYF.

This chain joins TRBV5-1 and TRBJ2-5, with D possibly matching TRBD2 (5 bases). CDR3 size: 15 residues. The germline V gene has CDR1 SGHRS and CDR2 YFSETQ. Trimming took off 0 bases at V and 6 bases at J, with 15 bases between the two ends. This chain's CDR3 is CASSLAGGSKKTQYF. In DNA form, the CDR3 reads TGCGCCAGCAGCTTGGCAGGAGGAAGCAAAAAGACCCAGTACTTC.

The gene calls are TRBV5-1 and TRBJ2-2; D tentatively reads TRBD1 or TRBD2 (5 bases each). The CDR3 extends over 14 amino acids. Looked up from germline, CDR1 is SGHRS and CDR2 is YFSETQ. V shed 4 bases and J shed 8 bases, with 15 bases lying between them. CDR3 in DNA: TGCGCCAGCAGCACCGACGGGGCTTTAGGGGAGCTGTTTTTT. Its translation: CASSTDGALGELFF.

The CDR3 bases are TGTGCCAGCAGTGATCGGCGGATGAACACTGAAGCTTTCTTT. It specifies CASSDRRMNTEAFF. J is TRBJ1-1 and V is TRBV6-1; D gene ambiguous. This CDR3 region has 14 residues. V was clipped by 3 bases and J by 0 bases, with 8 bases between them. CDR1 is MNHNS, CDR2 SASEGT, per germline.

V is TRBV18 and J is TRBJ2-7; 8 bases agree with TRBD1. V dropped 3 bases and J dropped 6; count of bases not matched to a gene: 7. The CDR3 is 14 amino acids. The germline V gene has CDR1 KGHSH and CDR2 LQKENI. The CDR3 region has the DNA TGTGCCAGCTCACCCGGACAGGGAACGATCGAGCAGTACTTC. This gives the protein CASSPGQGTIEQYF.

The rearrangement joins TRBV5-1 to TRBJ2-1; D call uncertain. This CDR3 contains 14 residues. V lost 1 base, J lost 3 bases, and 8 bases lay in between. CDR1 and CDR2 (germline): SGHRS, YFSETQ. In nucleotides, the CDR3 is TGCGCCAGCAGCTTGCGGGCTAGCTACAATGAGCAGTTCTTC. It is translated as CASSLRASYNEQFF.

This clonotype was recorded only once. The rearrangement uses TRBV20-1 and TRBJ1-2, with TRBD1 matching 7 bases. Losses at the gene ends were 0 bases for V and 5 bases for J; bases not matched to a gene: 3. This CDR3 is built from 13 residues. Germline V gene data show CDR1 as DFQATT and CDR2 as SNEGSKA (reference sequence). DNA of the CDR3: TGCAGTGCTAGAGATTACAGGGGTTATGGCTACACCTTC. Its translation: CSARDYRGYGYTF.

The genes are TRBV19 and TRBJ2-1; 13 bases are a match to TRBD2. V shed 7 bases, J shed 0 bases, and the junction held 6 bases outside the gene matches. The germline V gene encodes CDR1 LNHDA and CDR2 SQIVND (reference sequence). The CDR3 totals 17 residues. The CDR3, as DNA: TGTGCCAGTAAGACGCGGACTAGCGGGAGCTCCTACAATGAGCAGTTCTTC. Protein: CASKTRTSGSSYNEQFF.

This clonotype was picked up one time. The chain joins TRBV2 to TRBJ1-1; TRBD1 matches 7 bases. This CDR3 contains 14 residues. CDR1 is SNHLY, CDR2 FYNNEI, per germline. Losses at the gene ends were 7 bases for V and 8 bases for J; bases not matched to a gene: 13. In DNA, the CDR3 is TGTGCCAGCAAAAAGGAGGGGGCCGGCCCGGAAGCTTTCTTT. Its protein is CASKKEGAGPEAFF.

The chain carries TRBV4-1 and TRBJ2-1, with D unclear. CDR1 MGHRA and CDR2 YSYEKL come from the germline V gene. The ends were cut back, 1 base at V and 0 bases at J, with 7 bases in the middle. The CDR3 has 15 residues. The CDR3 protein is CASSQAGHSYNEQFF. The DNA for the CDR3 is TGCGCCAGCAGCCAAGCGGGTCACTCCTACAATGAGCAGTTCTTC.

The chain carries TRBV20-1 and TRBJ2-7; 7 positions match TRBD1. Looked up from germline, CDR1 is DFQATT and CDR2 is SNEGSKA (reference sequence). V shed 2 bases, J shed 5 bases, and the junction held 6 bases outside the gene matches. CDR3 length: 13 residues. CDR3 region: CSARRDSRDEQYF. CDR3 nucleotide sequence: TGCAGTGCTAGAAGGGACAGTCGAGACGAGCAGTACTTC.

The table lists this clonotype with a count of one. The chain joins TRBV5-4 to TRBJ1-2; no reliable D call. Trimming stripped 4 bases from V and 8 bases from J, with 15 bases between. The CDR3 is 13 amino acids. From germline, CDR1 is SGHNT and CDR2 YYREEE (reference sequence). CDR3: CASSLDGQAGYTF. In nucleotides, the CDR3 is TGTGCCAGCAGCCTGGACGGTCAGGCGGGCTACACCTTC.